This T cell receptor beta chain stems from a study of cytomegalovirus exposure and HLA in healthy donors. PCR amplification relied on 60 Vbeta primers (plus 13 Jbeta primers). Assay used: immunoSEQ multiplex PCR; TCRdb lists only in-frame clones, some missing. The sample records around 190,000 clones, around 82% being singletons. This clone has a handful of counts. This CDR3 contains 13 residues. CDR1 MNHNY and CDR2 SVGAGI come from the germline V gene (reference sequence). V shed 4 bases and J shed 2 bases, with 8 bases lying between them. This clonotype was sampled from a man aged 35 to 55 in good health and CMV-seropositive. What was sequenced was PBMCs. This sequence joins TRBV6-6 and TRBJ1-1, with D maybe TRBD1 (6 bases). The CDR3 here is CASSLQGNTEAFF. CDR3 nucleotide sequence: TGTGCCAGCAGTTTACAGGGTAACACTGAAGCTTTCTTT.